These 10 T cell receptor beta chains were sequenced from one sample in a study of CD8 T cells in ankylosing spondylitis. TCRdb recomputed calls from the 5' RACE reads with MiXCR, one row per CDR3 protein. The table includes approximately 100,000 distinct CDR3 sequences, roughly 8.3% detected once. Sequencing was performed on blood, either unsorted or a sorted T cell fraction (not recorded which). The receptors were gathered from a male donor with ankylosing spondylitis or in good health (not recorded which).

This clonotype appeared many times. J is TRBJ2-7 and V is TRBV20-1; TRBD1 agrees at 7 bases. Germline CDR1 and CDR2: DFQATT and SNEGSKA (reference sequence). The V gene end was trimmed by 0 bases and the J gene end by 2 bases; junction bases not matched to a gene: 7. CDR3 length: 15 amino acids. The CDR3 DNA follows: TGCAGTGCTAGAGATAGGTGGCAGGGGGCCTACGAGCAGTACTTC. This sequence encodes CSARDRWQGAYEQYF.

This clonotype was observed at least ten times. This chain uses TRBV12-3 or TRBV12-4 with TRBJ1-6; D remains ambiguous. V lost 7 bases and J lost 8, with 12 bases in between. The CDR3 runs 13 residues. The CDR3 sequence: CASTWNVDSPLHF. The CDR3 DNA reads TGTGCCAGCACCTGGAACGTGGATTCACCCCTCCACTTT.

This clonotype was detected many times. This chain links TRBV2 with TRBJ1-5; D is perhaps TRBD1 (6 bases). The CDR3 covers 12 residues. Trimming cost V 7 bases and J 6 bases, with 10 bases left between them. Germline assignment: CDR1 SNHLY and CDR2 FYNNEI. The CDR3 spells CASTRGGQPQHF. CDR3 nucleotide sequence: TGTGCCAGCACTCGAGGGGGTCAGCCCCAGCATTTT.

This clonotype appeared many times. V is TRBV12-3 or TRBV12-4 and J is TRBJ2-1, with D perhaps matching TRBD1 or TRBD2 (6 bases each). V was trimmed by 2 bases and J by 3 bases, leaving 17 bases between them. The CDR3 sequence is 17 residues long. Here the CDR3 DNA reads TGTGCCAGCAGTTTAAGAGATTGGGGGGCCCACTACAATGAGCAGTTCTTC. Translation gives CASSLRDWGAHYNEQFF.

This clonotype was seen many times. The CDR3 sequence is CASSEGQGSNQPQHF. The CDR3 bases are TGTGCCAGCAGCGAAGGACAGGGTAGCAATCAGCCCCAGCATTTT. J is TRBJ1-5 and V is TRBV11-2; 8 bases match TRBD1. CDR3 length equals 15 residues. Germline CDR1 reads SGHAT; CDR2 reads FQNNGV. The ends lost 5 bases at V and 0 bases at J; junction bases unmatched: 3.

The V and J genes are TRBV27 and TRBJ2-7; a weak D match, TRBD2 (6 bases). The CDR3 totals 14 residues. Germline CDR1 reads MNHEY; CDR2 reads SMNVEV (reference sequence). Deletions cut 5 bases from V and 3 bases from J, with 14 bases between. CDR3: CASSMGLRFYEQYF. The CDR3 DNA reads as TGTGCCAGCAGTATGGGACTGCGATTCTACGAGCAGTACTTC.

This clonotype was recorded a few times. V and J are TRBV3-1 and TRBJ2-7; a possible D gene is TRBD1 (6 bases). Trimming took 6 bases from V and 2 from J, leaving 11 bases between them. Germline CDR1 and CDR2: LGHDT and YNNKEL (reference sequence). The CDR3 is 13 amino acids. CDR3 protein: CASRRTGTYEQYF. The DNA for the CDR3 is TGTGCCAGCAGACGTACAGGGACCTACGAGCAGTACTTC.

A remark on this clonotype: This may come from a read error, since a much larger clone is one base off. The chain uses TRBV7-8 and TRBJ2-3; the match to TRBD2 covers 7 bases. With V trimmed by 2 bases and J by 4 bases, 9 bases remained unmatched. The germline CDR1 and CDR2 sequences are SGHVS and FQNEAQ. The CDR3 has 16 amino acids. The CDR3 loop is CASSLLLGGLSDTQYF. The CDR3 DNA reads as TGTGCCAGCAGCTTACTGTTGGGAGGGCTCTCAGATACGCAGTATTTT.

The chain couples TRBV4-3 to TRBJ2-5; 8 bases line up with TRBD1. The junction had 1 base not matched to a gene; V was cut back by 1 base and J by 0 bases. Germline V gene lookup returns CDR1 LGHNA and CDR2 YSLEER. The CDR3 is made up of 15 amino acids. CDR3 protein: CASSQGQGYQETQYF. CDR3 nucleotide sequence: TGCGCCAGCAGCCAAGGACAGGGGTACCAAGAGACCCAGTACTTC.

Many counts were recorded for this clonotype. The CDR3 here is CASSLNRNSPLHF. CDR3 sequence (DNA): TGTGCCAGCAGTTTAAACAGAAATTCACCCCTCCACTTT. V is TRBV27 and J is TRBJ1-6; D gene ambiguous. Trimming cost V 2 bases and J 7 bases, with 6 bases left between them. The CDR3 covers 13 residues. Germline CDR1 and CDR2: MNHEY and SMNVEV (reference sequence).